A single sample is the source of the 28 T cell receptor beta chains below, sequenced in a study of blood T cells in healthy people across ages. A J-beta primer mix and a sample-barcoded 5' primer were used in a second PCR of roughly 6 to 11 cycles. TCRdb passed the 5' RACE reads through MiXCR, listing each CDR3 protein once. The data show some 1.6 million distinct CDR3 sequences, around 36% seen once. The sample was blood. The source is a woman aged 30 to 39 in good health.

Comment on this clonotype: This could be a read error, since a much larger clone is one nucleotide away. This rearrangement joins TRBV29-1 to TRBJ2-7; 7 bases map to TRBD2. Trimming at V came to 7 bases and at J to 12 bases, leaving 15 bases not matched to a gene. From germline, CDR1 is SQVTM and CDR2 ANQGSEA. The CDR3 length is 12 residues. The CDR3 protein is CSGSGVQETRYF. CDR3 DNA sequence: TGCAGCGGGAGCGGGGTACAAGAGACCCGGTACTTC.

This chain connects TRBV12-3 or TRBV12-4 to TRBJ1-1, with TRBD1 matching over 9 bases. The V gene end was trimmed by 0 bases and the J gene end by 1 base; junction bases not matched to a gene: 3. CDR3 length: 16 amino acids. CDR3 amino acids: CASSLAGTGSNTEAFF. The CDR3 DNA reads as TGTGCCAGCAGTTTAGCGGGGACAGGGTCGAACACTGAAGCTTTCTTT.

On this clonotype: One base away lies a much larger clone, so this may be a sequencing read error. This chain joins TRBV6-5 and TRBJ1-2, with no clear D. This CDR3 is built from 12 residues. Germline V gene lookup returns CDR1 MNHEY and CDR2 SVGAGI. The ends were cut back, 9 bases at V and 7 bases at J, with 15 bases in the middle. The CDR3 DNA reads as TGTGCCAGGAAGGACGGCTCTGGTGGCTACACCTTC. Its protein product is CARKDGSGGYTF.

The J gene is TRBJ2-1, the V gene TRBV6-5; D assignment may be TRBD1 or TRBD2 (6 bases each). The CDR3 covers 14 residues. The ends were cut back, 8 bases at V and 1 base at J, with 12 bases in the middle. The germline V gene has CDR1 MNHEY and CDR2 SVGAGI. The CDR3 here is CASQEGGSYNEQFF. The CDR3 bases are TGTGCCAGCCAAGAGGGGGGTTCCTACAATGAGCAGTTCTTC.

This sequence joins TRBV5-1 and TRBJ2-7, with D hard to call. The CDR3 contains 14 residues. Trimming removed 0 bases from V and 3 bases from J, with 10 bases in between. Germline CDR1 SGHRS, CDR2 YFSETQ. CDR3 region: CASSLDVGVYEQYF. In nucleotides, the CDR3 is TGCGCCAGCAGCTTGGATGTTGGGGTCTACGAGCAGTACTTC. The full variable domain, with the rest looked up from reference TRBV5-1 and TRBJ2-7, is KAGVTQTPRYLIKTRGQQVTLSCSPISGHRSVSWYQQTPGQGLQFLFEYFSETQRNKGNFPGRFSGRQFSNSRSEMNVSTLELGDSALYLCASSLDVGVYEQYFGPGTRLTVT.

This clonotype was seen more than once but under ten times. CDR3 residues: CASRLIQGAETQYF. CDR3 nucleotides: TGTGCCAGCAGATTAATACAGGGGGCGGAGACCCAGTACTTC. The chain uses TRBV6-5 and TRBJ2-5; 9 positions match TRBD1. This CDR3 is built from 14 residues. V lost 6 bases and J lost 5; bases outside the gene matches: 7. CDR1 MNHEY and CDR2 SVGAGI come from the germline V gene.

This clonotype was picked up a small number of times. V and J are TRBV29-1 and TRBJ1-1; D remains unclear. Deletions cut 4 bases from V and 0 bases from J, with 6 bases between. The CDR3 length is 12 residues. Germline V gene sequence: CDR1 SQVTM, CDR2 ANQGSEA. The CDR3 DNA follows: TGCAGCGTTGGAAGACTGAACACTGAAGCTTTCTTT. This translates into CSVGRLNTEAFF.

Regarding this clonotype: One base away lies a much larger clone, so this may be a sequencing read error. This rearrangement joins TRBV4-1 to TRBJ2-7, with D unresolved. This CDR3 spans 14 amino acids. CDR1 and CDR2 (germline): MGHRA, YSYEKL. CDR3 nucleotides: TGCACCAGCAGCCAAGTACTGATCTCCTACGAGCAGTACTTC. Translation gives CTSSQVLISYEQYF.

In its sample, this clonotype was seen a few times. The rearrangement joins TRBV5-1 to TRBJ2-5; TRBD2 agrees at 8 bases. V lost 1 base to trimming and J lost 2 bases; unmatched junction nucleotides: 4. Per germline, CDR1 SGHRS and CDR2 YFSETQ. The CDR3 spans 15 residues. The DNA of the CDR3 is TGCGCCAGCAGCTTGACTAGCGGATTTCAAGAGACCCAGTACTTC. As protein: CASSLTSGFQETQYF.

Only a few counts were recorded for this clonotype. The V and J genes are TRBV7-2 and TRBJ2-4; 7 bases map to TRBD2. The ends lost 0 bases at V and 0 bases at J; junction bases unmatched: 8. Germline V gene lookup returns CDR1 SGHTA and CDR2 FQGNSA. The CDR3 runs 18 residues. As DNA, the CDR3 is TGTGCCAGCAGCTTAGCCGGGAGGCCGGGGCTAGCCAAAAACATTCAGTACTTC. Its protein is CASSLAGRPGLAKNIQYF. Variable domain in full (rest from reference TRBV7-2 and TRBJ2-4): GAGVSQSPSNKVTEKGKDVELRCDPISGHTALYWYRQSLGQGLEFLIYFQGNSAPDKSGLPSDRFSAERTGGSVSTLTIQRTQQEDSAVYLCASSLAGRPGLAKNIQYFGAGTRLSVL.

The chain combines TRBV20-1 with TRBJ1-1; D not resolved. The germline V gene encodes CDR1 DFQATT and CDR2 SNEGSKA (reference sequence). The CDR3 extends over 13 amino acids. V lost 1 base and J lost 0, with 6 bases in between. The CDR3 DNA is TGCAGTGCTAGAGGCCCGGTGAACACTGAAGCTTTCTTT. This encodes CSARGPVNTEAFF.

Only a few counts were recorded for this clonotype. The genes are TRBV15 and TRBJ2-3; D call uncertain. V was pared by 3 bases and J by 6 bases, with 10 bases between. The CDR3 covers 13 residues. Germline CDR1 LNHNV, CDR2 YYDKDF (reference sequence). CDR3 loop: CATSSGESDTQYF. DNA for the CDR3: TGTGCCACCAGCAGCGGCGAATCCGATACGCAGTATTTT.

The rearrangement joins TRBV20-1 to TRBJ1-5, with D hard to call. The CDR3 covers 17 residues. The V gene lost 0 bases and the J gene lost 4 bases, with 19 bases spanning the gap. Germline CDR1 reads DFQATT; CDR2 reads SNEGSKA (reference sequence). The CDR3 coding sequence is TGCAGTGCTAGAGATCGATTCCGACAAGGAGGAAATCAGCCCCAGCATTTT. Translated, it gives CSARDRFRQGGNQPQHF.

A few counts support this clonotype. The chain recombines TRBV4-1 with TRBJ1-5, with D perhaps matching TRBD1 (6 bases). Looked up from germline, CDR1 is MGHRA and CDR2 is YSYEKL. V lost 1 base and J 3 bases, leaving 13 bases between the germline ends. The CDR3 loop spans 16 amino acids. Written as DNA, the CDR3 is TGCGCCAGCAGCCAAGTAGGGGGGGTCACCAATCAGCCCCAGCATTTT. Translated: CASSQVGGVTNQPQHF.

The V call is TRBV3-1, the J call TRBJ2-5; D gene ambiguous. The V end lost 1 base, the J end lost 5 bases, and 11 bases lay between the germline ends. The CDR3 is 14 residues long. The germline gives CDR1 LGHDT, CDR2 YNNKEL (reference sequence). The CDR3 DNA follows: TGTGCCAGCAGCCAAGTGGTTACGAGGGAGACCCAGTACTTC. It translates to CASSQVVTRETQYF.

The V and J genes are TRBV2 and TRBJ1-2; D gene unclear. The germline V gene encodes CDR1 SNHLY and CDR2 FYNNEI. Trimming took 6 bases from V and 7 from J, leaving 12 bases between them. The CDR3 consists of 12 residues. The chain's CDR3 is CASRGSGVGYTF. DNA for the CDR3: TGTGCCAGCAGGGGGAGTGGGGTTGGCTACACCTTC.

A few counts support this clonotype. The DNA for the CDR3 is TGCAGTGCTAGAGAAGGAGGGAGCTCCTACGAGCAGTACTTC. It is translated as CSAREGGSSYEQYF. The chain couples TRBV20-1 to TRBJ2-7; D possibly corresponds to TRBD2 (6 bases). Between the trimmed V and J ends, which lost 0 bases and 0 bases, there was a span of 9 bases. The CDR3 covers 14 residues. Germline CDR1 and CDR2: DFQATT and SNEGSKA (reference sequence).

This clonotype was observed a few times. This sequence joins TRBV20-1 and TRBJ1-5; the D is unclear. The CDR3 runs 14 residues. The V end was cut by 3 bases, the J end by 2 bases, with 11 bases between. The germline CDR1 and CDR2 sequences are DFQATT and SNEGSKA (reference sequence). CDR3 sequence: CSARRRAGNQPQHF. CDR3 nucleotide sequence: TGCAGTGCTAGGAGGAGGGCGGGCAATCAGCCCCAGCATTTT.

This clonotype appeared a few times. This chain uses TRBV7-6 with TRBJ1-1; D may be TRBD1 (5 bases). The length of the CDR3 is 15 residues. Trimming removed 5 bases from V and 0 bases from J, with 13 bases in between. The germline V gene has CDR1 SGHVS and CDR2 FNYEAQ. For the CDR3, the DNA is TGTGCCAGCAGCCCCGTTGGGGGAATGAACACTGAAGCTTTCTTT. This gives the protein CASSPVGGMNTEAFF.

The gene calls are TRBV6-1 and TRBJ2-1; perhaps TRBD2 as D (5 bases). The CDR3 runs to 16 residues. Between the trimmed V and J ends, which lost 0 bases and 0 bases, there was a span of 9 bases. Germline V lookup: CDR1 MNHNS, CDR2 SASEGT. The CDR3 here is CASSEAQSGSYNEQFF. DNA for the CDR3: TGTGCCAGCAGTGAAGCGCAGAGCGGCTCCTACAATGAGCAGTTCTTC.

This clonotype showed up many times. The CDR3 DNA follows: TGTGCCAGCAGCTTAGTCCGTGACTATGGCTACACCTTC. Translated, it gives CASSLVRDYGYTF. V is TRBV11-2 and J is TRBJ1-2; D ambiguous. Germline CDR1 SGHAT, CDR2 FQNNGV. Deletions cut 1 base from V and 3 bases from J, with 6 bases between. The CDR3 consists of 13 residues.

This clonotype turned up a few times. The J gene is TRBJ2-7, the V gene TRBV27; D not resolved. V was clipped by 3 bases and J by 0 bases, with 15 bases between them. The CDR3 loop spans 16 amino acids. Germline CDR1 is MNHEY and CDR2 is SMNVEV (reference sequence). CDR3 DNA sequence: TGTGCCAGCAGTTTCTCTCTAGGTTCTAGCTCCTACGAGCAGTACTTC. Amino acids: CASSFSLGSSSYEQYF.

V and J are TRBV27 and TRBJ2-5; 9 bases line up with TRBD1. The assigned J gene may be wrong: the sequence end matches TRBJ2-7 better. The CDR3 sequence is 15 residues long. Germline-derived CDR1 and CDR2 are MNHEY and SMNVEV (reference sequence). The CDR3 DNA reads TGTGCCAGCAGTCGCGCCGGGACAGGGTGCTACGAGCAGTACTTC. Translating gives CASSRAGTGCYEQYF.

The rearrangement links TRBV27 to TRBJ2-7, with 8 bases lining up with TRBD1. The CDR3 extends over 16 amino acids. V was pared by 5 bases and J by 0 bases, with 9 bases of the junction left unmatched. Germline V lookup: CDR1 MNHEY, CDR2 SMNVEV (reference sequence). This chain's CDR3 is CASSPLGQGSSYEQYF. CDR3 DNA sequence: TGTGCCAGCAGTCCACTCGGACAGGGCAGCTCCTACGAGCAGTACTTC.

The rearrangement links TRBV5-1 to TRBJ2-2; 10 bases fit TRBD2. V was clipped by 4 bases and J by 4 bases; unmatched bases: 10. This CDR3 is 17 amino acids long. In germline, CDR1 is SGHRS, CDR2 YFSETQ. The DNA of the CDR3 is TGCGCCAGCAGCGCGGGCCCGGGACTAGCGTCCACCGGGGAGCTGTTTTTT. Translated: CASSAGPGLASTGELFF.

The table lists this clonotype with a few counts. The chain links TRBV7-3 to TRBJ2-7; TRBD2 matches at 11 bases. The CDR3 is 13 residues long. J lost 6 bases, V lost 5 bases, and 3 bases had no gene match. Per the germline V gene, CDR1 is SGHTA and CDR2 is FQGTGA. This CDR3 reads CASSEGLAGEQYF. Here the CDR3 DNA reads TGTGCCAGCAGCGAAGGACTAGCGGGCGAGCAGTACTTC.

This chain connects TRBV3-1 to TRBJ2-5; D gene unclear. The CDR3 runs 12 residues. V lost 2 bases and J lost 5, with 6 bases in between. CDR1 LGHDT and CDR2 YNNKEL come from the germline V gene (reference sequence). The CDR3 region has the DNA TGTGCCAGCAGCCAATCTCATGAGACCCAGTACTTC. It encodes CASSQSHETQYF.

The chain links TRBV14 to TRBJ2-1, with 9 positions matching TRBD2. The V gene end was trimmed by 8 bases and the J gene end by 9 bases; junction bases not matched to a gene: 17. The CDR3 loop spans 16 amino acids. In germline, CDR1 is SGHDN, CDR2 FVKESK. The CDR3, as DNA: TGTGCCAGCGGACAACAGAGACTAGCGGCTCGGAGTGAGCAGTTCTTC. Its protein is CASGQQRLAARSEQFF.